This T cell receptor beta chain comes out of a study of long-term antiretroviral therapy in people with HIV. Study-wide points: Regardless of time point, clones expanded before ART dominated the repertoire.

This was the immunoSEQ v3.0 assay at survey level. This table comes from immunoSEQ multiplex PCR, and its TCRdb copy is limited to in-frame clones, with some not included. This table holds some 11,000 clones, approximately 79% found once. The cryopreserved samples used held 1-10 million PBMC prior to extraction of DNA. Details on this clone: Its target is unknown.

With 1 base removed from V and 2 bases from J, the gap between germline ends came to 9 bases. The CDR3 runs to 15 residues. Germline V gene sequence: CDR1 SEHNR, CDR2 FQNEAQ (reference sequence). The sequence came from a man over 45 with HIV. The material sequenced was unsorted PBMCs, taken more than 7 years after starting antiretroviral therapy. The chain employs TRBV7-9 and TRBJ1-5, with D maybe TRBD1 (6 bases). CDR3: CASSLDRVGNQPQHF. The DNA for the CDR3 is TGTGCCAGCAGCTTAGACAGGGTAGGCAATCAGCCCCAGCATTTT.